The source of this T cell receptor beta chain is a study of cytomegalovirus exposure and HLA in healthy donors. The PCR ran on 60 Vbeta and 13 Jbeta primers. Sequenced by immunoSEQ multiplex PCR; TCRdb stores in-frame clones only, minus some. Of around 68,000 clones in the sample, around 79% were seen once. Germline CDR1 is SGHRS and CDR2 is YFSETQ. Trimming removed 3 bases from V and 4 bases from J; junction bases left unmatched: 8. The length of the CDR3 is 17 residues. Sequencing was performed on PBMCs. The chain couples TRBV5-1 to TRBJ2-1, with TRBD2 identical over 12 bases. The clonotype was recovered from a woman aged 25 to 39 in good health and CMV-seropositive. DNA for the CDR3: TGCGCCAGCAGCTCTGAACCCGGACTAGCGGGGTACAATGAGCAGTTCTTC. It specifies CASSSEPGLAGYNEQFF.